The T cell receptor beta chain under discussion was sequenced for a study of CD8+ T cells in alopecia areata (dated by TCRdb to the late 2010s). Regarding the complete study: The treated patients, all with moderate-to-severe alopecia areata, were enrolled in an open-label pilot trial of oral tofacitinib given at 5 to 10 mg twice daily. Patients stayed on tofacitinib for 6 to 18 months and then had 6 months of follow-up off drug so that delayed response and recurrence could be assessed. The SALT score, which quantifies the percentage of affected scalp surface area, was used to measure disease severity in treated patients. The study used high-throughput TCRbeta sequencing to examine T cell clonal expansion in alopecia areata, in both the C3H/HeJ mouse model and human patients. On the human side, TCRbeta sequencing was run on scalp tissue and on sorted CD4+ and CD8+ peripheral blood T cells from healthy controls and from alopecia areata patients with either patchy or totalis/universalis disease. Patients on tofacitinib were biopsied at baseline and after 4 and 24 weeks of treatment, and several of the patients also had a later scalp biopsy. Scalp clonality was compared across normal scalp (n=4), patchy alopecia areata scalp (n=8), and alopecia totalis/universalis scalp (n=8). RNA was obtained with the PAXgene miRNA kit for fixed scalp, the miRNeasy kit for PBMCs, and the RNeasy kit for mouse skin. TCRbeta CDR3 regions were amplified by immunoSEQ multiplex PCR using 35 Vbeta forward and 13 Jbeta reverse primers. Study-wide conclusions, independent of this receptor: Many expanded lesional clones persisted in scalp and blood during tofacitinib treatment, which may partly explain relapse after stopping treatment. With tofacitinib, both scalp clonality and the number of expanded CD8+ clones among the top 100 scalp clones went down significantly. Compared with normal scalp, lesional scalp had higher clonality and more expanded CD8+ clones, particularly in alopecia totalis/universalis, a pattern that suggests antigenic drive. Unlike mouse skin, which is dominated by gammadelta T cells, normal human skin has resident alphabeta T cells that are also sequenced, and this complicates analysis of the scalp TCR repertoire. Because the treated cohort was small and had only one nonresponder, larger studies are needed to examine links between baseline CD8+ expansion and response. Shared TCR sequences between patients were less evident than in mice, which may be partly attributable to HLA diversity in the patient population.

Points on this clone: Its recognized antigen is unknown. No base-level quality is on record; no much larger clone is a single base apart.

The library was produced with the immunoSEQ multiplex PCR assay. RNA was extracted from all samples and reverse transcribed into cDNA, which served as template for TCR sequencing. SuperScript III was used for first-strand cDNA synthesis, primed with a 2:1 mix of oligo-dT and random hexamers. Amplification bias was assessed with a synthetic immune receptor repertoire, and residual bias was removed computationally. As for the authors' bioinformatics: After raw reads were preprocessed to remove errors, the CDR3 was defined following IMGT conventions as running from the conserved cysteine to phenylalanine. To get clonality, Shannon entropy was normalized by log2 of the number of productive unique TCRs and the result was subtracted from 1. Whether scalp clones were CD4 or CD8 was inferred by matching scalp TCRbeta sequences against CD4 and CD8 repertoires sorted from blood. TCRdb provides this immuneACCESS table in a form limited to in-frame rearrangements. Some clones are lacking; in checked studies, under half of them reflect an unresolved V gene, and why the rest are absent is not known. V, J and clone size were drawn from that table, and D and trimming were deduced from the DNA. This sample lists about 76,000 clones; approximately 72% were detected once. The ten largest clones add up to around 22% of the sample.

Trimming takes 4 bases from V and 0 bases from J, and the germline ends sit 10 bases apart. The cysteine opens and the phenylalanine closes a CDR3 of 15 amino acids. The sequence is cut down to CDR3 DNA, 45 bases in frame from base 1. In the germline V gene (reference sequence), CDR1 corresponds to MNHEY and CDR2 to SMNVEV. This specimen's time point label, interpreted: about 25 weeks on oral tofacitinib. Interpreted using the paper, the treatment or condition label stands for: oral pan-JAK inhibitor, 5-10 mg twice daily. Lesional scalp punch biopsies and peripheral blood were obtained from alopecia areata patients. After PBMCs were isolated by density centrifugation and stained for CD3, CD4 and CD8, a FACSAria was used to sort CD4+ and CD8+ T cells.

The receptor's source is a human donor with alopecia areata. Sequenced material: CD8+ T cells sorted from blood, taken at week 24, from a patient treated with tofacitinib. This chain is built from TRBV27 and TRBJ1-5; no D gene call is confident. At the DNA level, the sequence is TGTGCCAGCAGTTCTCAGGTTTATAGCAATCAGCCCCAGCATTTT. Its translation reads: CASSSQVYSNQPQHF.